This T cell receptor (beta chain) appears in the sequencing data of a study of cytomegalovirus exposure and HLA in healthy donors (dated by TCRdb to the late 2010s). With respect to the entire study: An earlier analysis of some 620 of the donors reported 276 Gb of sequence data and around 110 million unique TCR beta sequences obtained from about 170 million T cells. The study used immunosequencing to profile the T cell repertoires of approximately 630 subjects and linked those repertoires to cytomegalovirus serostatus. Genome-wide SNP genotypes for about 65% of the roughly 700 donors were used in a later genetic analysis, which treated that subset as a discovery cohort. An early release covering roughly 580 HLA-typed donors comprised roughly 300 gigabases of sequencing data and approximately 80 million unique TCR sequences. Every repertoire in the discovery cohort had been generated on one and the same sequencing platform. A separate validation cohort of 90 to 150 different subjects was used in addition to the 666-subject first cohort. To predict cytomegalovirus infection status, the study combined high-throughput TCR immunosequencing, statistical association of individual TCRs with disease status, and machine learning. On average, around 230,000 unique TCR beta nucleotide sequences were sequenced per donor among fewer than 500 genotyped donors of the cohort, with 15% to 20% of those sequences being non-productive. Of the 350 to 450 genotyped donors, approximately 83% fell in the genetic ancestry cluster associated with self-reported Caucasian donors. Class I and class II HLA loci were covered by the typing at four-digit resolution. Because of strong linkage in the cohort, five DR-DQ haplotypes were treated as single units for association and clustering. The study was designed to test whether signatures of past pathogen exposure could be identified by cataloging public T cell receptors. An earlier analysis of more than 450 of the donors used high-throughput TCR beta sequencing to judge whether each TCR beta V gene segment behaved as functional or pseudogenic. Typing coverage varied by locus: roughly 620-640 donors for A, B, C, DRB1 and DQB1; roughly 510 for DQA1; about 600 for DPA1; under 490 for DPB1. A later analysis re-examined previously published TCR beta repertoires from 610 or so donors and added high-resolution HLA genotyping to investigate patterns of TCR occurrence. Rather than using new phenotypic data, the later analysis identified candidate immune exposures from TCR beta sequences and from how often those sequences occurred across donors. Donor age, sex, ethnicity and CMV serostatus were collected together with the repertoire data.

Note on this clone: Its cognate antigen has yet to be identified. The sample holds no much larger clone one base away, and base qualities are not on file.

In total, approximately 610 healthy bone marrow donors made up the cohort. At the time of sampling, every cohort member was nominally healthy, though immune exposures that went unrecorded were likely present. The donor tested CMV seropositive, placing the donor among the roughly 300 seropositive members of the cohort. A peripheral blood sample was collected from each donor, and TCR beta sequencing was performed on peripheral blood mononuclear cells. The Qiagen DNeasy Blood Extraction Kit was used to extract genomic DNA from the blood cell samples. CDR1 and CDR2, looked up from the germline V gene, are SGHRS and YFSETQ. Counted from cysteine to phenylalanine, this CDR3 has 16 amino acids. The sequence is cut down to CDR3 DNA, 48 bases in frame from base 1. Relative to germline, V is 2 bases shorter and J is 4 bases shorter, with 16 bases between their ends. Study-wide conclusions, independent of this receptor: V-gene and J-gene trimming of TCR beta chains was associated with a missense DCLRE1C variant in a later genetic analysis, and the association was replicated in an independent cohort. In a later analysis, over 15,000 TCR beta sequences were associated with specific HLA alleles at a false discovery rate of 0.05. In a later analysis, TCR association rates were found to vary across HLA loci, with the most associated TCRs seen for DRB1 alleles and the fewest for HLA-C alleles. The study gave a list of some 150 TCR beta chains associated with cytomegalovirus. Only TCR beta chains were sequenced in this cohort, and the absence of alpha or paired-chain data limited detectable features. Roughly uniform sequencing depth across donors was assumed in presence/absence analyses, although this assumption may not hold. Assigning TCR associations to individual alleles was difficult when HLA alleles, especially DR and DQ, strongly co-occurred. A further reported finding was that TCR beta sequences accurately predicted the HLA-A and HLA-B alleles for most subjects in the first cohort. In both the original and validation cohorts, the classifier was reported to diagnose cytomegalovirus status with high specificity and sensitivity. HLA typing was unavailable for some donors at each locus, so association tests used only the typed subset. For the cohort, immune exposure information was limited to CMV serostatus. The authors suggested that the approach could potentially be extended to other disease states and immunological phenotypes. A later analysis found that HLA-associated TCR beta chains were more clonally expanded and had lower generation probabilities than equally common non-associated chains. According to a later analysis, most CMV-associated TCR beta chains appeared to be HLA-restricted, and the HLA associations seemed to be driven largely by CMV exposure. Linkage disequilibrium might explain the correlated functional status among segregating V segments, but an unknown experimental factor could not be excluded. A cluster of highly shared sequence variants was judged likely to represent a technical artifact of the sequencing pipeline. In a later genetic analysis, fewer N-insertions in productive TCRs were reported among donors in an Asian-associated ancestry cluster than the approximately 670-donor mean. Across donors, most TCR sequences were observed very rarely, whereas some public TCRs were present in many individuals. An earlier analysis of some 590 of the donors showed that most TCR beta V segments appeared in productive rearrangements either about 90% or about 30% of the time, which broadly matched IMGT annotations. The 87-base-pair reads could not distinguish some IMGT-functional V segments, including TRBV6-2 and TRBV6-3, so those segments were excluded. In a later analysis, several top co-occurrence clusters were reported to appear linked to parvovirus B19, influenza, CMV and Epstein-Barr virus. A few of the identified cytomegalovirus-associated TCR beta chains were confirmed in vitro to be specific for cytomegalovirus antigens. About 17 rarely observed V segments, including chromosome 9 orphons, were excluded from the earlier analysis of just under 600 of the donors because counts were too low.

The library was made by the immunoSEQ multiplex PCR assay. The multiplex PCR relied on a mix of 60 forward primers for TCR Vbeta segments and 13 reverse primers for TCR Jbeta segments. A multiplex PCR assay on genomic DNA amplified the CDR3 region of rearranged TCR beta genes. Amplified TCR beta libraries were sequenced as 87-base-pair reads on the Illumina HiSeq System. Concerning the study's data processing: Across the 600 to 700 repertoires, a later analysis counted around 80 million unique TCR beta chains, 9 million to 14 million of which were shared by at least two donors. A nearest-neighbor algorithm error-corrected the raw reads and collapsed the reads into unique sequences, merging closely related sequences to remove PCR and sequencing errors. CDR3 sequences were aligned to IMGT reference sequences to assign V, D and J gene segments. Each retained sequence needed at least a six-nucleotide match to both a V gene segment and a J gene segment. A rearrangement was called productive if the CDR3 had no stop codons and remained in frame with V and J, and every other rearrangement was called non-productive. CDR3 was defined by IMGT convention, running from the second conserved V-encoded cysteine to the conserved J-encoded phenylalanine. Sequences without an unambiguous match to a single V gene segment were excluded from the earlier analysis of a few hundred of the donors. An earlier analysis of a few hundred of the donors classified V segments as functional when productive rearrangements were above 56.7% and as segregating when the standard deviation between donors was above 5%. A statistical classification framework was developed to diagnose cytomegalovirus status using the catalog of TCR beta chain sequences. A later analysis assigned V and J genes by comparing TCR nucleotide sequences with IMGT/GENE-DB human TR gene sequences. The TCRdist pipeline was used in a later analysis to assign CDR3 sequences and most-parsimonious VDJ recombination scenarios. In a later analysis, each TCR beta chain was defined by its CDR3 amino acid sequence together with its V-gene family, and reads lacking a unique V-gene family were excluded. As a way to deal with suspected cross-contamination and a sequencing artifact, a later analysis dropped 500 to 700 nucleotide sequences that were highly shared and had low generation probability. In a later analysis, a clonal expansion index for each public chain was calculated from normalized within-repertoire ranks of inferred template counts. A later analysis computed generation probabilities with a VDJ recombination model fitted to out-of-frame rearrangements, and checked the results against IGoR. In a later analysis, TCR-TCR, TCR-HLA and TCR-CMV co-occurrence was scored with hypergeometric tests, and a repertoire-size bias correction was applied to TCR pairs. In a later analysis, false discovery rates were estimated by permuting HLA or CMV assignments 20 times. A later analysis grouped co-occurring TCRs with DBSCAN, adding TCRdist sequence similarity when clustering within HLA-allele-positive subsets. Repertoires with fewer than 30,000 or more than 120,000 public chains, plus five repertoires with anomalous nucleotide sharing, were excluded from co-occurrence clustering. This is the immuneACCESS table as TCRdb keeps it, with only in-frame sequences that have V and J called. A part of the clones is gone; compared with another copy, unresolved V genes explain less than half, and the rest is unexplained. Clone size and the V and J calls come from that table; the DNA yielded D and trimming. Recorded for this sample are about 110,000 clones; around four fifths of them occurred a single time. The biggest ten clones account for 7.7% of the sample.

Sequenced sample: PBMCs. The chain joins TRBV5-1 to TRBJ1-3, with a weak D call of TRBD1 (6 bases match). This sequence was found in a woman between 45 and 65 years old in good health and CMV-seropositive. Here is the DNA: TGCGCCAGCAGCTTAGACCCGGACAGCGGCGGAAACACCATATATTTT. It encodes CASSLDPDSGGNTIYF.